The text below deals with one T cell receptor (beta chain). The CDR3 totals 15 residues. CDR1 is SGHNT and CDR2 is YYREEE in the germline V gene (reference sequence). Trimming took 0 bases from V and 1 from J, leaving 7 bases between them. The data originate from a study of blood T cell repertoires in COVID-19. Generated by immunoSEQ multiplex PCR, the TCRdb table keeps only in-frame clones and is missing some. The top ten hold roughly 6.2% of the sample, which has some 210,000 clones, about 88% seen once. The sequence was obtained from a woman aged 40 to 49 who had recovered from COVID-19. This rearrangement joins TRBV5-4 to TRBJ2-2; tentative D call: TRBD1 (5 bases). Sequencing was carried out using peripheral blood. CDR3 amino acids: CASSLEQGNTGELFF. The CDR3 nucleotides read TGTGCCAGCAGCTTGGAGCAGGGGAACACCGGGGAGCTGTTTTTT.